Reported below is one T cell receptor beta chain. As yet, its antigen is unknown. In germline, CDR1 is GTSNPN, CDR2 SVGIG (reference sequence). CDR3 length: 14 amino acids. The J segment lost 4 bases and the V segment lost 2 bases, leaving 3 bases of the junction unmatched. Measured with immunoSEQ multiplex PCR; TCRdb has only the in-frame clones, and not every one. This table holds 40,000 to 60,000 clones, around 90% found once. This sample stems from a study of OX40 agonist ivuxolimab in advanced cancers. At the level of the study: Partial responses were achieved by three patients, of whom one had hepatocellular carcinoma and two had cutaneous melanoma.

Study results and caveats: Both blood CD4+ and CD8+ T cells showed clonal growth by week 6 at 0.1 to 3.0 mg/kg.

Material: CD4+ or CD8+ T cells sorted from blood, obtained in a trial of the OX40 agonist ivuxolimab. The chain employs TRBV30 and TRBJ1-5, with TRBD1 identical over 9 bases. This TCR was sampled from an adult with an advanced solid tumor such as melanoma, head and neck, liver or kidney cancer. The CDR3 is CAWSMTGGNQPQHF. Written as DNA, the CDR3 is TGTGCCTGGAGTATGACAGGGGGTAATCAGCCCCAGCATTTT.